Listed below are T cell receptor beta chains from one sample, sequenced in a study of blood T cell repertoires in COVID-19. Repertoires were generated with immunoSEQ multiplex PCR, while TCRdb's copy carries only in-frame clones and drops some. Counted here are about 160,000 clones, 80% occurring once; the ten biggest clones make up 3.4%. Sequencing was performed on PBMCs or T cells enriched from blood (not recorded which). These receptors all stem from a woman aged 55 to 70 who had recovered from COVID-19. Both conserved end residues are part of each CDR3. D genes are given only for firm matches. Clone size, where shown, is once, few, many, or a class for clones that have expanded.

TRBJ2-2,TRBV7-9,TRBD1,NA,TGTGCCAGCACCCCGCATGAGGGGGCGGGCACCGGGGAGCTGTTTTTT,CASTPHEGAGTGELFF
TRBJ2-1,TRBV5-1,NA,NA,TGCGCCAGCAGCCCGACCGGGACACCTTCCTACAATGAGCAGTTCTTC,CASSPTGTPSYNEQFF
TRBJ1-1,TRBV29-1,TRBD1,once,TGCAGCGTTGACAGGGGGCCGACTGAAGCTTTCTTT,CSVDRGPTEAFF
TRBJ2-3,TRBV30,TRBD2,NA,TGTGCCTGGAGTGTACTCGGGGGGGCCGGAGATACGCAGTATTTT,CAWSVLGGAGDTQYF
TRBJ2-7,TRBV2,NA,NA,TGTGCCTGCACCACTTCCTACGAGCAGTACTTC,CACTTSYEQYF
TRBJ2-7,TRBV5-1,TRBD1,NA,TGCGCCAGCACAGGACAGGGAGGTCACGAGCAGTACTTC,CASTGQGGHEQYF
TRBJ2-7,TRBV9,TRBD1,NA,TGTGCCAGCAGCACAGACAGGGTGTACGAGCAGTACTTC,CASSTDRVYEQYF
TRBJ1-5,TRBV30,NA,NA,TGTGCCTGGAGTGTATTCCTCCGGGAGCCCCAGCATTTT,CAWSVFLREPQHF
TRBJ2-7,TRBV30,NA,NA,TGTGCCTGGACCTTGACTAGTACCAGCCACGAGCAGTACTTC,CAWTLTSTSHEQYF
TRBJ2-7,TRBV5-1,TRBD2,NA,TGCGCCAGCTACGTCACTAGCGGGGCCGCCTACGAGCAGTACTTC,CASYVTSGAAYEQYF
TRBJ1-1,TRBV5-4,NA,NA,TGTGCCAGCAGCTTTCCCGGGATTGGGCGGGCTGAAGCTTTCTTT,CASSFPGIGRAEAFF
TRBJ1-1,TRBV2,NA,NA,TGTGCCAGCACCACATCCGGGACGGGAGCAACTGAAGCTTTCTTT,CASTTSGTGATEAFF
TRBJ2-2,TRBV7-2,TRBD2,NA,TGTGCCAGCAGCTTAGTAACGGGGGGTCAGAACACCGGGGAGCTGTTTTTT,CASSLVTGGQNTGELFF
TRBJ2-7,TRBV7-9,NA,NA,TGTGCCAGCAGCTTAACGGTTTCAAGCTCCTACGAGCAGTACTTC,CASSLTVSSSYEQYF
TRBJ2-2,TRBV4-1,TRBD1,NA,TGCGCCAGCAGCCACCAGACGGGACAGGGATCGACCACCGGGGAGCTGTTTTTT,CASSHQTGQGSTTGELFF
TRBJ2-3,TRBV21-1,NA,few,TGTGCCAGCAGCGCCCGGACAGGGGGTCCCGATACGCAGTATTTT,CASSARTGGPDTQYF
TRBJ1-2,TRBV25-1,NA,NA,TGTGCCAGCTTGAGCGGAATCTATGGCTACACCTTC,CASLSGIYGYTF
TRBJ2-7,TRBV18,NA,NA,TGTGCCAGCAGCCCCACTCTGGCAGGGCGGTACGAGCAGTACTTC,CASSPTLAGRYEQYF
TRBJ2-5,TRBV6-4,TRBD2,NA,TGTGCCAGCAGTGACCCGAACGGGGGGGAGACCCAGTACTTC,CASSDPNGGETQYF
TRBJ1-2,TRBV5-8,TRBD1,NA,TGTGCCAGCAGCTTACGGGACAGGGGGTCCAGCTATGGCTACACCTTC,CASSLRDRGSSYGYTF
TRBJ2-1,TRBV15,TRBD2,NA,TGTGCCACCAGCTGGGGACTAGAAGGGGATGAGCAGTTCTTC,CATSWGLEGDEQFF
TRBJ2-5,TRBV12-5,NA,NA,TGTGCTAGTGGTTCCTTAGGGGTACAGACCCAGTACTTC,CASGSLGVQTQYF
TRBJ1-2,TRBV19,NA,NA,TGTGCCAGTAGTATAGATCAGGGCCACGGCTACACCTTC,CASSIDQGHGYTF
TRBJ1-2,TRBV2,TRBD1,NA,TGTGCCAGCAGCGCACAGGGGAGCTATGGCTACACCTTC,CASSAQGSYGYTF
TRBJ2-7,TRBV30,TRBD1,NA,TGTGCCTGGAGGGGGACAGGGACCTCCTACGAGCAGTACTTC,CAWRGTGTSYEQYF